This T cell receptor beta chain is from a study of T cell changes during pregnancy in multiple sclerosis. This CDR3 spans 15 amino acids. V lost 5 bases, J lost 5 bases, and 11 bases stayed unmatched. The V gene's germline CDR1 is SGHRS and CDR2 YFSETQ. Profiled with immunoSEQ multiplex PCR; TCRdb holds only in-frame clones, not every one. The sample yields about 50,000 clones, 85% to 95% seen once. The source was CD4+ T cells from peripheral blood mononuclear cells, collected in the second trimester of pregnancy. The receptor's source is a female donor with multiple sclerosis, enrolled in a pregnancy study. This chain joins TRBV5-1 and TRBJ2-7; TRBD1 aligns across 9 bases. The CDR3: CASRQTTGGGHEQYF. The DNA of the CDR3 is TGCGCCAGCAGACAAACCACAGGGGGCGGCCACGAGCAGTACTTC.